The 15 T cell receptor beta chains presented below share a single source sample, sequenced in a study of T cell responses to AZD1222 COVID-19 vaccine. Sequencing used immunoSEQ multiplex PCR; TCRdb keeps in-frame clones, though not all of them. The data contain over 150,000 clones, 90% of them seen just once; the ten biggest clones take up more than 1.3%. This material consisted of peripheral blood, taken on day 0 of AZD1222 vaccination. The source of these receptors is an adult in good health.

The chain combines TRBV18 with TRBJ2-5, with D perhaps given as TRBD1 or TRBD2 (6 bases each). V lost 2 bases and J lost 3, with 13 bases in between. This CDR3 has 15 amino acids. The germline gives CDR1 KGHSH, CDR2 LQKENI. The CDR3 protein is CASSPGSGAEETQYF. CDR3 sequence (DNA): TGTGCCAGCTCACCAGGTTCGGGGGCCGAAGAGACCCAGTACTTC.

The chain carries TRBV11-2 and TRBJ2-7; D not certain. CDR1 is SGHAT and CDR2 is FQNNGV in the germline V gene. V was shortened by 5 bases and J by 2 bases, with 13 bases between the two germline ends. This CDR3 is built from 14 residues. This CDR3 reads CASSPPGNPYEQYF. Here the CDR3 DNA reads TGTGCCAGCAGCCCGCCGGGCAATCCCTACGAGCAGTACTTC.

CDR3 protein: CASQSGGIYNEQFF. CDR3 in DNA: TGTGCCAGCCAAAGCGGGGGGATCTACAATGAGCAGTTCTTC. The chain is built from TRBV4-2 and TRBJ2-1, with TRBD2 matching over 9 bases. Trimming cost V 8 bases and J 3 bases; bases outside gene matches: 5. This CDR3 has 14 amino acids. CDR1 is LGHNA, CDR2 YNFKEQ, per germline.

The CDR3, as DNA: TGTGCCAGCAGTCGACCGGGACAGCCCCCCTACGAGCAGTACTTC. Its translation is CASSRPGQPPYEQYF. The chain is built from TRBV28 and TRBJ2-7, with 7 nucleotides matching TRBD1. There are 15 residues in the CDR3. In germline, CDR1 is MDHEN, CDR2 SYDVKM. The junction had 9 bases not matched to a gene; V was cut back by 5 bases and J by 2 bases.

V usage is TRBV5-4 and J usage is TRBJ2-7; no reliable D call. CDR3 length: 12 residues. The V and J ends lost 2 bases and 2 bases respectively, with 5 bases between them. CDR1 is SGHNT, CDR2 YYREEE, per germline (reference sequence). The CDR3 coding sequence is TGTGCCAGCAGCTTTGATACCTACGAGCAGTACTTC. This codes for CASSFDTYEQYF.

This rearrangement joins TRBV27 to TRBJ2-7, with 7 bases fitting TRBD1. Germline lookup yields CDR1 MNHEY and CDR2 SMNVEV (reference sequence). The CDR3 consists of 15 residues. The J segment lost 0 bases and the V segment lost 8 bases, leaving 10 bases of the junction unmatched. The CDR3 DNA reads TGTGCCAGCGCTCCGTCCGGGACAGACTCCTACGAGCAGTACTTC. Protein: CASAPSGTDSYEQYF.

The chain joins TRBV29-1 to TRBJ2-6, with unresolved D. Between the trimmed V and J ends, which lost 3 bases and 0 bases, there was a span of 9 bases. This CDR3 has 15 amino acids. The germline CDR1 and CDR2 sequences are SQVTM and ANQGSEA. The CDR3 is CSVDGPYSGANVLTF. DNA of the CDR3: TGCAGCGTTGACGGACCCTACTCTGGGGCCAACGTCCTGACTTTC.

The chain has TRBV5-1 and TRBJ2-2; 7 nucleotides agree with TRBD1. V shed 4 bases and J 2 bases; nucleotides not matched to a gene: 8. Germline assignment: CDR1 SGHRS and CDR2 YFSETQ. The CDR3 is made up of 16 amino acids. CDR3 DNA sequence: TGCGCCAGCAGCAGACAGGGCTTACAAAACACCGGGGAGCTGTTTTTT. It translates to CASSRQGLQNTGELFF.

The V gene is TRBV2, the J gene TRBJ2-7; no clear D gene. Germline CDR1 reads SNHLY; CDR2 reads FYNNEI. V lost 7 bases and J 6 bases, leaving 13 bases between the germline ends. The CDR3 covers 12 residues. In DNA form, the CDR3 reads TGTGCCAGCAATCGACAAGTGGGCGAGCAGTACTTC. It codes for CASNRQVGEQYF.

V usage is TRBV2 and J usage is TRBJ1-6; D remains unclear. Germline CDR1 SNHLY, CDR2 FYNNEI. CDR3 size: 13 residues. The V end lost 6 bases, the J end lost 10 bases, and 13 bases lay between the germline ends. Here the CDR3 DNA reads TGTGCCAGCAGCCCTGAACGTGAGTCACCCCTCCACTTT. Translation: CASSPERESPLHF.

V usage is TRBV12-5 and J usage is TRBJ1-1; the D is unclear. Per the germline V gene, CDR1 is LGHNT and CDR2 is FRNRAP. The CDR3 is 13 residues long. The V end lost 1 base, the J end lost 3 bases, and 6 bases lay between the germline ends. The CDR3 region has the DNA TGTGCTAGTGGTTTGGGTTCCCACACTGAAGCTTTCTTT. Its protein product is CASGLGSHTEAFF.

The chain uses TRBV7-9 and TRBJ2-4; 8 bases map to TRBD1. CDR1 is SEHNR and CDR2 is FQNEAQ in the germline V gene (reference sequence). CDR3 length: 14 amino acids. V dropped 5 bases and J dropped 5; count of bases not matched to a gene: 5. The CDR3 reads CASSKGTGQNIQYF. The CDR3 DNA reads TGTGCCAGCAGCAAAGGGACAGGCCAAAACATTCAGTACTTC.

V and J are TRBV7-6 and TRBJ1-1, with no clear D. The germline V gene encodes CDR1 SGHVS and CDR2 FNYEAQ. This CDR3 has 15 amino acids. The V end was cut by 1 base, the J end by 1 base, with 10 bases between. CDR3 residues: CASSLESLSNTEAFF. For the CDR3, the DNA is TGTGCCAGCAGCTTAGAATCCCTGTCGAACACTGAAGCTTTCTTT.

The V gene is TRBV7-2, the J gene TRBJ1-4, with a weak D call TRBD1 (6 bases). Germline-derived CDR1 and CDR2 are SGHTA and FQGNSA. The CDR3 sequence is 15 residues long. Deletions cut 2 bases from V and 7 bases from J, with 14 bases between. The CDR3 DNA reads TGTGCCAGCAGCTTATGGGGGCGCGGGGGTGAAAAACTGTTTTTT. Residues: CASSLWGRGGEKLFF. The variable domain in full, with the rest retrieved from reference TRBV7-2 and TRBJ1-4, is GAGVSQSPSNKVTEKGKDVELRCDPISGHTALYWYRQSLGQGLEFLIYFQGNSAPDKSGLPSDRFSAERTGGSVSTLTIQRTQQEDSAVYLCASSLWGRGGEKLFFGSGTQLSVL.

The V gene is TRBV6-5, the J gene TRBJ2-7, with D perhaps matching TRBD2 (7 bases). This CDR3 has 15 residues. Germline CDR1 and CDR2: MNHEY and SVGAGI. V was shortened by 8 bases and J by 0 bases, with 17 bases between the two germline ends. The CDR3 DNA follows: TGTGCCAGCTTTGGAGGGAGGGACAACTCCTACGAGCAGTACTTC. Translation: CASFGGRDNSYEQYF.